This entry lists 20 T cell receptor beta chains sequenced from one sample in a study of blood T cell repertoires in COVID-19. The table came from immunoSEQ multiplex PCR; TCRdb's copy has only in-frame clones and leaves some out. The repertoire consists of roughly 140,000 clones, with approximately 82% occurring once and the leading ten covering around 9.8%. The material sequenced was peripheral blood. All receptors come from a woman aged 45 to 65 with acute or convalescent COVID-19.

This chain joins TRBV5-8 and TRBJ2-1; TRBD1 aligns across 12 bases. CDR1 and CDR2 from the germline V gene are SGHTS and YDEGEE. The CDR3 has 15 amino acids. V lost 1 base to trimming and J lost 7 bases; unmatched junction nucleotides: 3. DNA of the CDR3: TGTGCCAGCAGCTTGATGGGACAGGGGGCAAATGAGCAGTTCTTC. Protein sequence: CASSLMGQGANEQFF. Full variable domain (remainder filled in from reference TRBV5-8 and TRBJ2-1): EAGVTQSPTHLIKTRGQQATLRCSPISGHTSVYWYQQALGLGLQFLLWYDEGEERNRGNFPPRFSGRQFPNYSSELNVNALELEDSALYLCASSLMGQGANEQFFGPGTRLTVL.

This clone was counted once. Here the CDR3 reads CSERRGGNTEAFF. The CDR3 DNA follows: TGCAGCGAGCGCCGAGGGGGGAACACTGAAGCTTTCTTT. The chain has TRBV29-1 and TRBJ1-1, with D tentatively TRBD1 (6 bases). The CDR3 is 13 residues long. The germline V gene has CDR1 SQVTM and CDR2 ANQGSEA. V lost 7 bases and J 1 base, leaving 13 bases between the germline ends.

This chain joins TRBV9 and TRBJ2-1; 9 nucleotides line up with TRBD2. This CDR3 comprises 17 residues. Trimming removed 4 bases from V and 6 bases from J; junction bases left unmatched: 14. Germline CDR1 and CDR2: SGDLS and YYNGEE. The DNA of the CDR3 is TGTGCCAGCAGCCCCGGGGCTAGCGGGAATCTCTTCAATGAGCAGTTCTTC. Its translation: CASSPGASGNLFNEQFF.

For the CDR3, the DNA is TGTGCCAGCAGCATTAGATCCTATAATTCACCCCTCCACTTT. This codes for CASSIRSYNSPLHF. The V gene is TRBV2, the J gene TRBJ1-6; no definite D call. V dropped 6 bases and J dropped 1 base, with 7 bases sitting between them. Per germline, CDR1 SNHLY and CDR2 FYNNEI. This CDR3 contains 14 residues.

The genes are TRBV5-4 and TRBJ2-7, with a possible D match to TRBD1 (6 bases). CDR3 length equals 15 residues. CDR1 is SGHNT, CDR2 YYREEE, per germline (reference sequence). V dropped 3 bases and J dropped 7 bases, with 20 bases sitting between them. CDR3 in amino acids: CASSSGPVTGVEQYF. For the CDR3, the DNA is TGTGCCAGCAGCTCGGGCCCAGTGACAGGTGTAGAGCAGTACTTC.

The genes are TRBV4-2 and TRBJ2-2; 12 positions agree with TRBD2. The CDR3 has 17 residues. Germline trimming cut 4 bases from V and 1 base from J; bases unmatched to any gene: 4. The germline CDR1 and CDR2 sequences are LGHNA and YNFKEQ. CDR3 loop: CASSPKTSGGNTGELFF. The CDR3 DNA reads as TGTGCCAGCAGCCCTAAGACTAGCGGGGGGAACACCGGGGAGCTGTTTTTT.

The chain's CDR3 is CASSQGPAGGGEQFF. The CDR3 DNA sequence: TGTGCCAGCAGCCAAGGGCCAGCGGGAGGCGGTGAGCAGTTCTTC. V and J are TRBV3-1 (or the pseudogene TRBV3-2) and TRBJ2-1; 9 nucleotides line up with TRBD2. Trimming at V came to 1 base and at J to 9 bases, leaving 7 bases not matched to a gene. The germline CDR1 and CDR2 sequences are LGHDT and YNNKEL (reference sequence). CDR3 length equals 15 residues.

The chain links TRBV7-3 to TRBJ2-1, with D perhaps matching TRBD2 (6 bases). Between the trimmed V and J ends, which lost 1 base and 9 bases, there was a span of 7 bases. Germline V gene data show CDR1 as SGHTA and CDR2 as FQGTGA. The CDR3 is 12 amino acids. In DNA, the CDR3 is TGTGCCAGCAGCTTAAACGGGGGTGAGCAGTTCTTC. The encoded protein is CASSLNGGEQFF.

This clone was seen a handful of times. The same CDR3 arises from other DNA sequences in this sample as well. The J gene is TRBJ1-3, the V gene TRBV7-8, with D unresolved. Germline CDR1 SGHVS, CDR2 FQNEAQ. This CDR3 contains 15 residues. V was shortened by 1 base and J by 1 base, with 8 bases between the two germline ends. The chain's CDR3 is CASSLVAGSGNTIYF. The CDR3 nucleotides read TGTGCCAGCAGCTTAGTGGCCGGGTCTGGAAACACCATATATTTT.

The CDR3 protein is CASSAAGGGRTEAFF. The CDR3 nucleotides read TGTGCCAGCAGCGCGGCGGGTGGAGGGCGCACTGAAGCTTTCTTT. The rearrangement links TRBV7-6 to TRBJ1-1; no definite D call. Germline CDR1 and CDR2: SGHVS and FNYEAQ. V was shortened by 5 bases and J by 4 bases, with 17 bases between the two germline ends. The CDR3 sequence is 15 residues long.

The chain recombines TRBV5-5 with TRBJ2-2, with D tentatively TRBD1 (5 bases). With 1 base removed from V and 0 bases from J, the gap between germline ends came to 10 bases. Germline V CDR1 and CDR2: SGHKS, YYEKEE (reference sequence). The CDR3 contains 16 residues. The CDR3 DNA reads TGTGCCAGCAGCTTGACAGGCACCCCGAACACCGGGGAGCTGTTTTTT. This gives the protein CASSLTGTPNTGELFF.

J is TRBJ1-5 and V is TRBV15; D possibly corresponds to TRBD1 (5 bases). From germline, CDR1 is LNHNV and CDR2 YYDKDF (reference sequence). The CDR3 contains 15 residues. The V gene lost 0 bases and the J gene lost 3 bases, with 9 bases spanning the gap. The DNA for the CDR3 is TGTGCCACCAGCAGAGACAAGGGGTCCAATCAGCCCCAGCATTTT. This gives the protein CATSRDKGSNQPQHF.

V and J are TRBV15 and TRBJ1-1; a possible D gene is TRBD1 (5 bases). V was clipped by 3 bases and J by 4 bases, with 15 bases between them. The germline V gene has CDR1 LNHNV and CDR2 YYDKDF (reference sequence). The CDR3 has 15 amino acids. CDR3 nucleotide sequence: TGTGCCACCAGCAGCGTCAGGGTGTCGGGCACTGAAGCTTTCTTT. Protein product: CATSSVRVSGTEAFF.

The gene calls are TRBV12-5 and TRBJ2-2; D is ambiguous. The germline CDR1 and CDR2 sequences are LGHNT and FRNRAP. This CDR3 spans 11 amino acids. V was cut by 7 bases and J by 5 bases, with 5 bases left in between. The CDR3 reads CASASTGELFF. CDR3 nucleotides: TGTGCTAGTGCCTCGACCGGGGAGCTGTTTTTT.

CDR3 protein: CASSDPGQGIGEQYF. The DNA for the CDR3 is TGTGCCAGCAGTGACCCGGGACAGGGGATAGGCGAGCAGTACTTC. The gene calls are TRBV25-1 and TRBJ2-7, with 10 bases identical to TRBD1. CDR1 is MGHDK and CDR2 is SYGVNS in the germline V gene. With 3 bases clipped from V and 6 bases from J, the junction kept 8 bases outside the gene matches. The CDR3 is made up of 15 amino acids.

A single count supports this clone. The chain couples TRBV18 to TRBJ1-1, with TRBD1 matching over 9 bases. CDR1 and CDR2 from the germline V gene are KGHSH and LQKENI. The trim removed 3 bases at V and 4 bases at J, leaving 6 bases unmatched. The CDR3 loop spans 15 amino acids. CDR3 nucleotide sequence: TGTGCCAGCTCACCGCGGACAGGGGAGGGCACTGAAGCTTTCTTT. Translation: CASSPRTGEGTEAFF. The complete variable domain, with remaining parts taken from reference TRBV18 and TRBJ1-1, reads NAGVMQNPRHLVRRRGQEARLRCSPMKGHSHVYWYRQLPEEGLKFMVYLQKENIIDESGMPKERFSAEFPKEGPSILRIQQVVRGDSAAYFCASSPRTGEGTEAFFGQGTRLTVV.

This chain connects TRBV7-9 to TRBJ1-2; D is undetermined. The CDR3 extends over 14 amino acids. The V end was cut by 3 bases, the J end by 3 bases, with 11 bases between. Germline CDR1 SEHNR, CDR2 FQNEAQ (reference sequence). For the CDR3, the DNA is TGTGCCAGCAGCTTTACTTCCTCGGACTATGGCTACACCTTC. Amino acid sequence: CASSFTSSDYGYTF.

This chain connects TRBV28 to TRBJ1-2; 8 nucleotides agree with TRBD1. The CDR3 length is 14 residues. Germline V gives CDR1 MDHEN, CDR2 SYDVKM. V shed 5 bases and J 6 bases; nucleotides not matched to a gene: 8. CDR3 DNA: TGTGCCAGCAGTCCGGGACAGGCGTTCGATGGCTACACCTTC. It specifies CASSPGQAFDGYTF.

V is TRBV7-8 and J is TRBJ1-1; no definite D call. Germline values: CDR1 SGHVS, CDR2 FQNEAQ. This CDR3 comprises 13 residues. V was shortened by 1 base and J by 7 bases, with 10 bases between the two germline ends. CDR3 sequence (DNA): TGTGCCAGCAGCTTAGGGCACAGAGTTGAAGCTTTCTTT. It is translated as CASSLGHRVEAFF.

The rearrangement links TRBV25-1 to TRBJ2-3; 7 bases align to TRBD2. Germline values: CDR1 MGHDK, CDR2 SYGVNS. CDR3 size: 14 residues. Trimming took 7 bases from V and 3 from J; bases not matched to a gene: 7. CDR3 residues: CASMPSGGTDTQYF. In nucleotides, the CDR3 is TGTGCCAGCATGCCTAGCGGAGGAACAGATACGCAGTATTTT.